This T cell receptor (beta chain) was captured by sequencing in a study of shared T cell receptors in the human thymus. V lost 2 bases to trimming and J lost 7 bases; unmatched junction nucleotides: 14. Germline loops: CDR1 WSHSY, CDR2 SAAADI. The CDR3 is 19 amino acids. Some clones are missing from TCRdb's copy, which holds only in-frame ones; the method was immunoSEQ multiplex PCR. The data hold a few hundred thousand clones, with 85% to 95% observed a single time. The sequence was collected from a human donor. The source material was thymocytes. The rearrangement joins TRBV10-2 to TRBJ2-2; 12 nucleotides match TRBD1. The CDR3 loop reads CASSEAYSGTGGFSGELFF. The CDR3 coding sequence is TGCGCCAGCAGTGAGGCCTACTCCGGGACAGGGGGCTTTAGCGGGGAGCTGTTTTTT.